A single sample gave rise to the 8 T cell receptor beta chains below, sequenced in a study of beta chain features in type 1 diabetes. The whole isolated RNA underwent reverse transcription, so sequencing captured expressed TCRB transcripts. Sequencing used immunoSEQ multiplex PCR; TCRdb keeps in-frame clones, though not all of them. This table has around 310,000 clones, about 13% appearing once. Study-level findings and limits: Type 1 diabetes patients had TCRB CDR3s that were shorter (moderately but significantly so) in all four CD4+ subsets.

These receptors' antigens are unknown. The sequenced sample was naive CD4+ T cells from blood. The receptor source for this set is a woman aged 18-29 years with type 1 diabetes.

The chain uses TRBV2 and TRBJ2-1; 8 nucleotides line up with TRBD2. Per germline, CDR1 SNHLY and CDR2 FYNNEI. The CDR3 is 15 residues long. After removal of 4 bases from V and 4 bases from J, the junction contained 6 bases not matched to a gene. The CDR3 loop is CASSARLASYNEQFF. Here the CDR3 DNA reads TGTGCCAGCAGTGCAAGACTAGCGTCATACAATGAGCAGTTCTTC.

Here the CDR3 DNA reads TGCAGCGTTGTGGGGACGACCAGGGGTGGGGATACGCAGTATTTT. Translation: CSVVGTTRGGDTQYF. The V and J genes are TRBV29-1 and TRBJ2-3, with D possibly being TRBD1 (6 bases). CDR1 SQVTM and CDR2 ANQGSEA come from the germline V gene. This CDR3 region has 15 residues. V lost 4 bases and J 6 bases, leaving 20 bases between the germline ends.

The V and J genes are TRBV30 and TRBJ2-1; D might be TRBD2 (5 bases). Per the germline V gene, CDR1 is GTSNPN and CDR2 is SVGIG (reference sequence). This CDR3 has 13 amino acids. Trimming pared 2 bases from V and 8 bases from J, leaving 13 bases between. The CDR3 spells CAWSKVALDEQFF. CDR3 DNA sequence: TGTGCCTGGAGTAAGGTAGCGTTAGATGAGCAGTTCTTC.

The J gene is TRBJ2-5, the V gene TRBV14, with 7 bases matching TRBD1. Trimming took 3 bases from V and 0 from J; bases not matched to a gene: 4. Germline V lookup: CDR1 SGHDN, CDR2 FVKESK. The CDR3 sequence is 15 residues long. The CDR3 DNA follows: TGTGCCAGCAGCCAGAGGGGGCGGTACCAAGAGACCCAGTACTTC. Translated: CASSQRGRYQETQYF.

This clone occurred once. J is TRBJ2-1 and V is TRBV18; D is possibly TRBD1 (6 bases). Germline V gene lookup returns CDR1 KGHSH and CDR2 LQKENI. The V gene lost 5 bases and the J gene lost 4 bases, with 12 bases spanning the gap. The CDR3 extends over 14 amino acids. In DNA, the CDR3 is TGTGCCAGCTCAACGGGACAAGGTTACAATGAGCAGTTCTTC. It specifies CASSTGQGYNEQFF.

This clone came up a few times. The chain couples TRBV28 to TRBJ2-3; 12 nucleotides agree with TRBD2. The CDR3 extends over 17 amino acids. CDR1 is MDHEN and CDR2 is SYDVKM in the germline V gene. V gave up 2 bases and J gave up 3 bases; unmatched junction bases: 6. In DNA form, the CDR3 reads TGTGCCAGCAGTTTAGACCCCCTAGCGGGAGGGACAGATACGCAGTATTTT. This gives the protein CASSLDPLAGGTDTQYF.

As DNA, the CDR3 is TGCGCCAGCAGCTTCGACAGGGGCGGGGGAACCGGGGAGCTGTTTTTT. Residues: CASSFDRGGGTGELFF. The rearrangement uses TRBV5-1 and TRBJ2-2, with D possibly matching TRBD1 (8 bases). The length of the CDR3 is 16 residues. Germline loops: CDR1 SGHRS, CDR2 YFSETQ. Trimming cost V 2 bases and J 5 bases, with 16 bases left between them.

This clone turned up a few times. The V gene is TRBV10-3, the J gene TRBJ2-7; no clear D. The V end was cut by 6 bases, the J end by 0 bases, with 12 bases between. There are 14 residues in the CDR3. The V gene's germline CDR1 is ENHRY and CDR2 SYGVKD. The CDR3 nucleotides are TGTGCCATCAGAGTACAACAGAGCTCCTACGAGCAGTACTTC. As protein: CAIRVQQSSYEQYF.